The clone carrying this TCR beta chain was recorded only once. Its cognate antigen is unknown. The data were produced by immunoSEQ multiplex PCR, yet TCRdb's version contains in-frame clones alone and is incomplete. The data contain fewer than 140,000 clones, around 91% of them seen just once; the ten biggest clones take up under 8.5%. Germline CDR1 SGHRS, CDR2 YFSETQ. The CDR3 loop spans 15 amino acids. The trim removed 0 bases at V and 4 bases at J, leaving 7 bases unmatched. The data belong to a study of T cell responses to AZD1222 COVID-19 vaccine. Study-level findings and limits: It was only a handful of AZD1222 recipients who were seropositive at baseline.

The chain couples TRBV5-1 to TRBJ2-7, with TRBD1 matching 7 bases. Specimen: peripheral blood, collected 28 days after the second AZD1222 dose. The clonotype originates from an adult who received the AZD1222 COVID-19 vaccine. The CDR3 sequence is CASSLGAGGTYEQYF. The CDR3 bases are TGCGCCAGCAGCTTGGGTGCAGGGGGAACTTACGAGCAGTACTTC.